A single sample is the source of the 18 T cell receptor beta chains below, sequenced in a study. TCRdb reanalysed the RT-PCR reads using MiXCR and keeps one entry per CDR3 protein. The table lists about 700,000 distinct CDR3 sequences, approximately 15% of them singletons. Sequencing was done on a sample of memory CD4+ T cells from blood. These receptors were taken from a female donor in good health, serving as a healthy control.

The CDR3 nucleotides read TGTGCCAGCAGCCCAACAGCCACAAGGGTCAATGAGCAGTTCTTC. Amino acid sequence: CASSPTATRVNEQFF. The V call is TRBV3-1, the J call TRBJ2-1; no definite D call. V shed 4 bases and J shed 6 bases, with 16 bases lying between them. Germline V lookup: CDR1 LGHDT, CDR2 YNNKEL (reference sequence). The CDR3 consists of 15 residues.

The chain employs TRBV7-8 and TRBJ1-1; 8 bases line up with TRBD1. This CDR3 is built from 14 residues. The J segment lost 6 bases and the V segment lost 2 bases, leaving 5 bases of the junction unmatched. Germline V gene data show CDR1 as SGHVS and CDR2 as FQNEAQ. The CDR3 region has the DNA TGTGCCAGCAGCTTAATGGGACAGGTCTCTGAAGCTTTCTTT. It specifies CASSLMGQVSEAFF.

The rearrangement joins TRBV3-1 to TRBJ2-1, with 8 bases lining up with TRBD2. Germline CDR1 LGHDT, CDR2 YNNKEL (reference sequence). Losses at the gene ends were 2 bases for V and 14 bases for J; bases not matched to a gene: 8. The CDR3 has 13 residues. The DNA of the CDR3 is TGTGCCAGCAGCCAACACCAGCGGGAGAGAGAGTTCTTC. This translates into CASSQHQREREFF.

The rearrangement joins TRBV7-9 to TRBJ1-2; TRBD1 is a possible D gene (5 bases). The CDR3 is 14 residues long. Germline V lookup: CDR1 SEHNR, CDR2 FQNEAQ (reference sequence). V lost 1 base and J 7 bases, leaving 13 bases between the germline ends. In DNA, the CDR3 is TGTGCCAGCAGCTTAGAAGTGTCAGGGTCTGGCTACACCTTC. Translating gives CASSLEVSGSGYTF.

V usage is TRBV29-1 and J usage is TRBJ2-2; D gene unclear. V lost 2 bases, J lost 4 bases, and 8 bases lay in between. The CDR3 runs 13 residues. Looked up from germline, CDR1 is SQVTM and CDR2 is ANQGSEA. CDR3 in amino acids: CSVEPLATGELFF. In DNA form, the CDR3 reads TGCAGCGTTGAACCCTTAGCCACCGGGGAGCTGTTTTTT.

This clonotype was counted ten times or more. The gene calls are TRBV20-1 and TRBJ2-1, with a tentative D call TRBD2 (5 bases). Germline values: CDR1 DFQATT, CDR2 SNEGSKA (reference sequence). V was pared by 3 bases and J by 1 base, with 10 bases between. The CDR3 is 14 residues long. This CDR3 is CSASGLISYNEQFF. The CDR3 coding sequence is TGCAGTGCTAGCGGACTGATTTCCTACAATGAGCAGTTCTTC.

This clonotype turned up a few times. The chain couples TRBV11-2 to TRBJ2-3; 7 bases align to TRBD1. Trimming at V came to 8 bases and at J to 8 bases, leaving 10 bases not matched to a gene. Germline V lookup: CDR1 SGHAT, CDR2 FQNNGV. There are 13 residues in the CDR3. CDR3 DNA sequence: TGTGCCAGCGGAACTACAGGGGTTGGTACGCAGTATTTT. Its protein product is CASGTTGVGTQYF.

The chain is built from TRBV9 and TRBJ2-3; 7 nucleotides agree with TRBD1. Germline V gene data show CDR1 as SGDLS and CDR2 as YYNGEE. This CDR3 comprises 16 residues. Losses at the gene ends were 2 bases for V and 5 bases for J; bases not matched to a gene: 11. Here the CDR3 reads CASSVDGDRIKDTQYF. Here the CDR3 DNA reads TGTGCCAGCAGCGTGGACGGGGACAGAATTAAAGATACGCAGTATTTT.

Here the CDR3 reads CASSPSSRVNQPQHF. DNA for the CDR3: TGTGCCAGCTCACCATCCAGCAGGGTCAATCAGCCCCAGCATTTT. V usage is TRBV18 and J usage is TRBJ1-5; possibly TRBD1 for D (5 bases). The V end lost 2 bases, the J end lost 3 bases, and 11 bases lay between the germline ends. Germline-derived CDR1 and CDR2 are KGHSH and LQKENI. The CDR3 spans 15 residues.

This clonotype came up a few times. The CDR3: CASRSLTGRMNTEAFF. The CDR3 DNA reads TGTGCCAGCAGGTCGCTAACGGGGCGGATGAACACTGAAGCTTTCTTT. The chain carries TRBV11-2 and TRBJ1-1; a weak D match, TRBD1 (5 bases). V dropped 6 bases and J dropped 0 bases, with 17 bases sitting between them. Germline V gene data show CDR1 as SGHAT and CDR2 as FQNNGV. This CDR3 has 16 residues.

The table lists this clonotype with many counts. The rearrangement uses TRBV11-2 and TRBJ2-1, with 11 bases lining up with TRBD2. Trimming took 5 bases from V and 4 from J; bases not matched to a gene: 7. The CDR3 loop spans 16 amino acids. Looked up from germline, CDR1 is SGHAT and CDR2 is FQNNGV. The CDR3 DNA is TGTGCCAGCAGCCCCCAGACTAGCGGGACTTACAATGAGCAGTTCTTC. Its protein product is CASSPQTSGTYNEQFF.

The table lists this clonotype with many counts. The V and J genes are TRBV6-1 and TRBJ2-7, with TRBD1 matching over 8 bases. The trim removed 0 bases at V and 3 bases at J, leaving 4 bases unmatched. CDR3 length: 15 amino acids. Germline CDR1 reads MNHNS; CDR2 reads SASEGT. CDR3 DNA sequence: TGTGCCAGCAGTGAAGCTTTAGGACAGGGCTACGAGCAGTACTTC. The encoded protein is CASSEALGQGYEQYF.

The chain carries TRBV7-9 and TRBJ2-2; no reliable D call. Trimming removed 1 base from V and 1 base from J, with 7 bases in between. Germline V gene sequence: CDR1 SEHNR, CDR2 FQNEAQ (reference sequence). The CDR3 covers 15 residues. The chain's CDR3 is CASSLVQRNTGELFF. As DNA, the CDR3 is TGTGCCAGCAGCTTAGTGCAGAGGAACACCGGGGAGCTGTTTTTT.

At least ten counts were recorded for this clonotype. V usage is TRBV30 and J usage is TRBJ2-1; D gene ambiguous. V lost 3 bases, J lost 0 bases, and 9 bases lay in between. Germline lookup yields CDR1 GTSNPN and CDR2 SVGIG (reference sequence). The CDR3 totals 14 residues. The DNA for the CDR3 is TGTGCCTGGAGAGCTCCTAGCTCCTACAATGAGCAGTTCTTC. Protein: CAWRAPSSYNEQFF. Combining the CDR3 with reference TRBV30 and TRBJ2-1 gives the whole variable domain SQTIHQWPATLVQPVGSPLSLECTVEGTSNPNLYWYRQAAGRGLQLLFYSVGIGQISSEVPQNLSASRPQDRQFILSSKKLLLSDSGFYLCAWRAPSSYNEQFFGPGTRLTVL.

The rearrangement links TRBV20-1 to TRBJ2-7; D ambiguous. The V end lost 2 bases, the J end lost 3 bases, and 20 bases lay between the germline ends. The germline gives CDR1 DFQATT, CDR2 SNEGSKA (reference sequence). CDR3 length: 16 amino acids. CDR3 nucleotide sequence: TGCAGTGCTAGAAGGAGAGGTGCGGTAGATCTCTACGAGCAGTACTTC. Translated, it gives CSARRRGAVDLYEQYF.

This clonotype was recorded at least ten times. V usage is TRBV7-2 and J usage is TRBJ1-1, with D uncertain. Trimming shortened V by 5 bases and J by 1 base, and 11 bases separated the two germline ends. CDR1 and CDR2 (germline): SGHTA, FQGNSA. This CDR3 is 14 amino acids long. CDR3 DNA sequence: TGTGCCAGCAGCCGAATCAGTGCGAACACTGAAGCTTTCTTT. It is translated as CASSRISANTEAFF. Combining the CDR3 with reference TRBV7-2 and TRBJ1-1 gives the whole variable domain GAGVSQSPSNKVTEKGKDVELRCDPISGHTALYWYRQSLGQGLEFLIYFQGNSAPDKSGLPSDRFSAERTGGSVSTLTIQRTQQEDSAVYLCASSRISANTEAFFGQGTRLTVV.

In its sample, this clonotype was seen a few times. The V and J genes are TRBV4-3 and TRBJ2-7; tentatively, D is TRBD2 (6 bases). The ends were cut back, 2 bases at V and 6 bases at J, with 14 bases in the middle. Germline CDR1 is LGHNA and CDR2 is YSLEER. CDR3 length: 14 residues. This chain's CDR3 is CASSQLPGVGEQYF. CDR3 nucleotides: TGCGCCAGCAGCCAACTTCCGGGAGTCGGCGAGCAGTACTTC.

V is TRBV9 and J is TRBJ2-7; TRBD1 matches 8 bases. From germline, CDR1 is SGDLS and CDR2 YYNGEE. V shed 3 bases and J 3 bases; nucleotides not matched to a gene: 17. The CDR3 loop spans 18 amino acids. CDR3 DNA: TGTGCCAGCAGCGAAAGAAGACTGGGACAGGTAATCCTCTACGAGCAGTACTTC. As protein: CASSERRLGQVILYEQYF.